This TCR beta chain was captured in a study of T cells in Graves' hyperthyroidism and ophthalmopathy. TCR beta CDR3 sequences were amplified from RNA transcripts. The primer set for the first-round RT-PCR of the TCR CDR3 was HTBI. In TCRdb, the multiplex PCR reads were re-called with MiXCR into one record per CDR3 protein. The sample has 350,000 to 400,000 distinct CDR3 sequences; 19% are singletons. The CDR3 totals 14 residues. The trim removed 5 bases at V and 6 bases at J, leaving 6 bases unmatched. Looked up from germline, CDR1 is MNHEY and CDR2 is SMNVEV (reference sequence). Patients showing uncontrolled infection, other autoimmune disease, pregnancy or lactation were ineligible.

The genes are TRBV27 and TRBJ2-2, with 7 nucleotides matching TRBD1. Sequencing used blood. This TCR was recovered from a young woman with Graves' hyperthyroidism. For the CDR3, the DNA is TGTGCCAGCAGTAGGGGGCGCGTAGCCGGGGAGCTGTTTTTT. Translating it yields CASSRGRVAGELFF.